The 9 T cell receptor beta chains given below trace back to one sample, sequenced in a study of T cell repertoires in cytomegalovirus infection. TCRdb reprocessed the reads with MiXCR, giving one entry per CDR3 protein. The top ten hold about 12% of the sample, which has 310,000 or so distinct CDR3 sequences, roughly 16% seen once. Sequenced: PBMCs. These receptors were collected from a human donor in good health (CMV status not recorded). Some clones in this sample may be carry-over from other donors' samples.

This clonotype was seen repeatedly, ten times or more. The chain joins TRBV7-2 to TRBJ1-2, with D possibly TRBD1 on 6 matching bases. The CDR3 totals 16 residues. Trimming removed 2 bases from V and 4 bases from J, with 17 bases in between. The germline V gene encodes CDR1 SGHTA and CDR2 FQGNSA. Here the CDR3 reads CASSLTTGFNPYGYTF. CDR3 nucleotides: TGTGCCAGCAGCTTAACAACAGGGTTTAATCCCTATGGCTACACCTTC.

The chain carries TRBV12-3 or TRBV12-4 and TRBJ2-1; 9 nucleotides align to TRBD2. The CDR3 has 17 amino acids. The ends lost 5 bases at V and 4 bases at J; junction bases unmatched: 12. CDR3 residues: CASSPQGSGGPYNEQFF. The CDR3 DNA reads as TGTGCCAGCAGTCCCCAAGGGAGCGGGGGGCCTTACAATGAGCAGTTCTTC.

This clonotype was seen a few times. This rearrangement joins TRBV20-1 to TRBJ1-4, with TRBD1 identical over 7 bases. The CDR3 consists of 15 residues. V gave up 6 bases and J gave up 4 bases; unmatched junction bases: 11. CDR1 and CDR2 from the germline V gene are DFQATT and SNEGSKA (reference sequence). This chain's CDR3 is CSAVPLTGSNEKLFF. The CDR3 bases are TGCAGTGCCGTGCCCCTGACAGGGAGTAATGAAAAACTGTTTTTT.

The J gene is TRBJ1-1, the V gene TRBV19, with D tentatively TRBD1 (6 bases). Germline V gives CDR1 LNHDA, CDR2 SQIVND (reference sequence). Trimming pared 5 bases from V and 0 bases from J, leaving 10 bases between. The CDR3 runs to 14 residues. The CDR3 protein is CASSGGQMNTEAFF. The CDR3 bases are TGTGCCAGTAGTGGAGGACAGATGAACACTGAAGCTTTCTTT.

This clonotype was recorded at least ten times. The rearrangement joins TRBV12-5 to TRBJ2-1, with 14 bases identical to TRBD2. The germline gives CDR1 LGHNT, CDR2 FRNRAP. The CDR3 extends over 22 amino acids. J was trimmed by 4 bases and V by 2 bases; bases with no gene match: 19. CDR3 sequence (DNA): TGTGCTAGTGGTTTGTACCCAGGGACTAGCGGGGGAGCACCGGCAACTTACAATGAGCAGTTCTTC. This encodes CASGLYPGTSGGAPATYNEQFF.

This clonotype was seen more than once but under ten times. V gene TRBV6-1 combines with J gene TRBJ1-1; D is unresolved. This CDR3 is 12 amino acids long. Looked up from germline, CDR1 is MNHNS and CDR2 is SASEGT. The germline V and J ends were trimmed by 2 bases and 3 bases, with 4 bases remaining between them. The DNA of the CDR3 is TGTGCCAGCAGTGAATTGGACACTGAAGCTTTCTTT. Protein product: CASSELDTEAFF.

This clonotype occurred a few times. V usage is TRBV20-1 and J usage is TRBJ2-1; a possible D gene is TRBD2 (6 bases). Per germline, CDR1 DFQATT and CDR2 SNEGSKA (reference sequence). The CDR3 is 14 amino acids. V was trimmed by 5 bases and J by 5 bases, leaving 16 bases between them. In DNA form, the CDR3 reads TGCAGTGCTGTCACACTCGCTAGCGACAATGAGCAGTTCTTC. Translated: CSAVTLASDNEQFF.

This clonotype was found many times. This rearrangement joins TRBV7-6 to TRBJ2-3, with TRBD2 as a possible D gene (5 bases). The germline CDR1 and CDR2 sequences are SGHVS and FNYEAQ. Trimming cost V 0 bases and J 5 bases, with 12 bases left between them. This CDR3 region has 15 residues. The CDR3 is CASSLASASRDTQYF. The CDR3 nucleotides read TGTGCCAGCAGCTTAGCTTCGGCTAGCCGAGATACGCAGTATTTT.

A few counts support this clonotype. The chain joins TRBV5-1 to TRBJ2-7; 9 bases match TRBD1. The CDR3 loop spans 15 amino acids. In germline, CDR1 is SGHRS, CDR2 YFSETQ. With 0 bases clipped from V and 5 bases from J, the junction kept 6 bases outside the gene matches. The CDR3 nucleotides are TGCGCCAGCAGCTTGGCAGGACAGGGGTTCGACGAGCAGTACTTC. Its translation is CASSLAGQGFDEQYF.